The clone carrying this T cell receptor (beta chain) was recorded many times. Its antigen is unidentified. This specimen comes from a study of Graves' ophthalmopathy and Graves' hyperthyroidism. Study observations and caveats: Distinction of ophthalmopathy from stable hyperthyroidism by a 13-signature model reached roughly 88% sensitivity and 65% to 83% specificity. Predictions made by the model for ophthalmopathy progression reached more than 55% sensitivity and around 72% specificity.

Germline CDR1 MNHNY, CDR2 SVGAGI (reference sequence). This CDR3 region has 14 residues. Trimming cost V 2 bases and J 2 bases, with 9 bases left between them. RNA transcripts yielded amplified TCR beta CDR3 regions. An opening RT-PCR round employed HTBI primers and preceded a second-round multiplex PCR. MiXCR was run by TCRdb on the multiplex PCR reads, yielding one entry per CDR3 protein. This sample has more than 550,000 distinct CDR3 sequences, with 35% to 50% found just once. The receptor's source is an adult man with Graves' ophthalmopathy. This sequence joins TRBV6-6 and TRBJ2-5; D not certain. Source material: peripheral blood. Here the CDR3 reads CASSYKEPQETQYF. CDR3 coding DNA: TGTGCCAGCAGTTACAAGGAACCACAAGAGACCCAGTACTTC.